These T cell receptor beta chains were read from a single sample in a study of blood T cell repertoires in COVID-19. The assay was immunoSEQ multiplex PCR, and TCRdb's table has in-frame clones only and misses some. Of some 200,000 clones in the sample, about four fifths were seen once. The sequenced material came from peripheral blood. These receptors were collected from a woman aged 40 to 49 with acute or convalescent COVID-19. The CDR3 runs from the conserved cysteine through the conserved F or W. Each record gives: J gene, D gene, clone size, V gene, CDR3 protein, CDR3 DNA. A D gene is named only where the DNA matches it firmly. For some rows the clone size is stated as once, few or many, or as a class when expanded; others skip it.

J: TRBJ2-2; D: -; size: -; V: TRBV27; CDR3: CASRQSWNTGELFF; DNA: TGTGCCAGCAGACAGTCCTGGAACACCGGGGAGCTGTTTTTT
J: TRBJ2-7; D: TRBD1; size: -; V: TRBV5-6; CDR3: CASSLGDRDHEQYF; DNA: TGTGCCAGCAGCTTAGGGGACAGGGACCACGAGCAGTACTTC
J: TRBJ2-7; D: -; size: -; V: TRBV5-1; CDR3: CASSPLIRGYEQYF; DNA: TGCGCCAGCAGCCCATTGATCAGGGGCTACGAGCAGTACTTC
J: TRBJ2-7; D: TRBD2; size: few; V: TRBV4-1; CDR3: CASSLSRGEAYEQYF; DNA: TGCGCCAGCAGCCTTAGCCGGGGGGAGGCCTACGAGCAGTACTTC
J: TRBJ1-1; D: TRBD1; size: -; V: TRBV27; CDR3: CASRLLQGDTEAFF; DNA: TGTGCCAGCAGGCTCCTCCAGGGGGACACTGAAGCTTTCTTT
J: TRBJ2-7; D: TRBD2; size: -; V: TRBV7-9; CDR3: CASSLEGGGQYF; DNA: TGTGCCAGCAGCTTAGAGGGCGGGGGGCAGTACTTC
J: TRBJ1-5; D: -; size: -; V: TRBV24-1; CDR3: CAAQDSRGAQPQHF; DNA: TGTGCCGCCCAGGACAGTCGAGGGGCTCAGCCCCAGCATTTT
J: TRBJ2-3; D: TRBD2; size: -; V: TRBV4-2; CDR3: CASSQDGLAGGTDTQYF; DNA: TGTGCCAGCAGCCAAGATGGACTAGCGGGGGGGACAGATACGCAGTATTTT
J: TRBJ1-2; D: -; size: -; V: TRBV6-5; CDR3: CASSSRGHGYTF; DNA: TGTGCCAGCAGTTCCAGGGGCCATGGCTACACCTTC
J: TRBJ1-2; D: TRBD1; size: once; V: TRBV18; CDR3: CASSQRGEQGIGLRGYTF; DNA: TGTGCCAGCTCCCAAAGGGGAGAACAGGGGATCGGACTGCGCGGCTACACCTTC
J: TRBJ1-2; D: -; size: few; V: TRBV14; CDR3: CASSQRALYGYTF; DNA: TGTGCCAGCAGTCAAAGAGCCCTCTATGGCTACACCTTC
J: TRBJ2-1; D: TRBD2; size: -; V: TRBV11-3; CDR3: CASSLELSGSSYNEQFF; DNA: TGTGCCAGCAGCTTAGAACTTAGCGGGAGTTCCTACAATGAGCAGTTCTTC
J: TRBJ1-5; D: -; size: -; V: TRBV18; CDR3: CASSDAGYSNQPQHF; DNA: TGTGCCAGCTCAGATGCAGGGTATAGCAATCAGCCCCAGCATTTT
J: TRBJ2-3; D: TRBD2; size: few; V: TRBV11-2; CDR3: CASSLLAGGAYTDTQYF; DNA: TGTGCCAGCAGCCTTCTCGCGGGGGGAGCCTACACAGATACGCAGTATTTT
J: TRBJ1-4; D: -; size: -; V: TRBV6-5; CDR3: CASSPDNGANEKLFF; DNA: TGTGCCAGCAGCCCCGACAACGGGGCTAATGAAAAACTGTTTTTT
J: TRBJ2-2; D: TRBD1; size: -; V: TRBV5-5; CDR3: CASSLRTGRITGELFF; DNA: TGTGCCAGCAGCTTGAGGACAGGGCGAATCACCGGGGAGCTGTTTTTT
J: TRBJ2-3; D: TRBD2; size: -; V: TRBV3-1/TRBV3-2; CDR3: CASSQEVPGLGSTDTQYF; DNA: TGTGCCAGCAGCCAAGAGGTCCCGGGACTAGGTTCGACAGATACGCAGTATTTT
J: TRBJ1-1; D: TRBD1; size: -; V: TRBV2; CDR3: CASSEGTGTNTEAFF; DNA: TGTGCCAGCAGTGAAGGGACAGGGACGAACACTGAAGCTTTCTTT
J: TRBJ2-3; D: -; size: -; V: TRBV10-1; CDR3: CASSESTQGNTQYF; DNA: TGCGCCAGCAGTGAGTCGACCCAGGGAAATACGCAGTATTTT
J: TRBJ2-1; D: -; size: -; V: TRBV7-8; CDR3: CASSLEGSGSSSYNEQFF; DNA: TGTGCCAGCAGCTTAGAAGGCAGCGGGTCGAGCTCCTACAATGAGCAGTTCTTC
J: TRBJ2-7; D: -; size: -; V: TRBV9; CDR3: CASSLGPNQGYEQYF; DNA: TGTGCCAGCAGCCTGGGTCCCAATCAGGGGTACGAGCAGTACTTC
J: TRBJ2-4; D: -; size: -; V: TRBV4-1; CDR3: CASSQLDRDLDIQYF; DNA: TGCGCCAGCAGCCAACTCGACAGAGATCTGGACATTCAGTACTTC
J: TRBJ1-6; D: -; size: -; V: TRBV7-3; CDR3: CASSLIGPGGTLHF; DNA: TGTGCCAGCAGCTTAATCGGCCCGGGGGGTACCCTCCACTTT
J: TRBJ2-3; D: TRBD2; size: once; V: TRBV4-3; CDR3: CASSQGLASTDTQYF; DNA: TGCGCCAGCAGCCAGGGACTAGCGAGCACAGATACGCAGTATTTT
J: TRBJ1-1; D: -; size: once; V: TRBV11-1; CDR3: CASSPSGLRNTEAFF; DNA: TGTGCCAGCAGCCCTAGTGGTCTCCGAAACACTGAAGCTTTCTTT
J: TRBJ2-7; D: -; size: -; V: TRBV18; CDR3: CASSPLGGNYEQYF; DNA: TGTGCCAGCTCACCACTAGGCGGGAACTACGAGCAGTACTTC
J: TRBJ1-2; D: TRBD1; size: -; V: TRBV24-1; CDR3: CATSETGTYGYTF; DNA: TGTGCCACCAGTGAGACAGGGACCTATGGCTACACCTTC
J: TRBJ1-6; D: TRBD1; size: -; V: TRBV3-1/TRBV3-2; CDR3: CASNYGTENSPLHF; DNA: TGTGCCAGCAACTACGGGACAGAAAATTCACCCCTCCACTTT
J: TRBJ2-7; D: TRBD1; size: -; V: TRBV11-2; CDR3: CASSRDRVKGEQYF; DNA: TGTGCCAGCAGCCGTGACAGGGTAAAGGGGGAGCAGTACTTC
J: TRBJ1-6; D: -; size: -; V: TRBV20-1; CDR3: CSINSPLHF; DNA: TGCAGTATAAATTCACCCCTCCACTTT
J: TRBJ2-3; D: TRBD2; size: -; V: TRBV7-3; CDR3: CASSLIAGGTDTQYF; DNA: TGTGCCAGCAGCTTAATCGCGGGGGGCACAGATACGCAGTATTTT
J: TRBJ2-2; D: TRBD2; size: -; V: TRBV6-2/TRBV6-3; CDR3: CASSFSKTSGGRYRELFF; DNA: TGTGCCAGCAGCTTCTCGAAAACTAGCGGGGGGAGGTACCGGGAGCTGTTTTTT
J: TRBJ1-3; D: -; size: -; V: TRBV7-6; CDR3: CASSRKESSGNTIYF; DNA: TGTGCCAGCAGCCGGAAGGAGTCCTCTGGAAACACCATATATTTT
J: TRBJ2-7; D: TRBD2; size: -; V: TRBV5-4; CDR3: CASSLPLAGAGEQYF; DNA: TGTGCCAGCAGCTTGCCGCTAGCGGGAGCGGGGGAGCAGTACTTC
J: TRBJ2-7; D: -; size: -; V: TRBV19; CDR3: CASSISGVEQYF; DNA: TGTGCCAGTAGTATATCAGGGGTCGAGCAGTACTTC
J: TRBJ2-1; D: TRBD2; size: -; V: TRBV9; CDR3: CASSPRTSGRVEQFF; DNA: TGTGCCAGCAGCCCTAGGACTAGCGGGAGAGTTGAGCAGTTCTTC
J: TRBJ2-7; D: -; size: -; V: TRBV11-2; CDR3: CASSPRRLVGYEQYF; DNA: TGTGCCAGCAGCCCCCGTAGACTAGTAGGCTACGAGCAGTACTTC